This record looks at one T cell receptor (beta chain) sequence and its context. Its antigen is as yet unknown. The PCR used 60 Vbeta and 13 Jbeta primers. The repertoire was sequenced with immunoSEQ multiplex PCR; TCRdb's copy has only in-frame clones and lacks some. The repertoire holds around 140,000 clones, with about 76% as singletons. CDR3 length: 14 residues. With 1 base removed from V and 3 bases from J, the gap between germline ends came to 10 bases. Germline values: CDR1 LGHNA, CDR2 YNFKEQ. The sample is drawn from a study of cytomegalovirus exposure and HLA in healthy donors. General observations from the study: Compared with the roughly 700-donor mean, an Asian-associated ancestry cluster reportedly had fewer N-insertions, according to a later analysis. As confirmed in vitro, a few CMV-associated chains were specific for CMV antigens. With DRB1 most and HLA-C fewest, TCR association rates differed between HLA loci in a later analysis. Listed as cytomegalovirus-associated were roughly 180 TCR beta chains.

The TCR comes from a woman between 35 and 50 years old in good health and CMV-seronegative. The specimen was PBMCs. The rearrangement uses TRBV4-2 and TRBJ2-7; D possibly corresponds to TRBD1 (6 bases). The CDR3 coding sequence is TGTGCCAGCAGCCAAGGTTACAGGGTCTACGAGCAGTACTTC. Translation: CASSQGYRVYEQYF.